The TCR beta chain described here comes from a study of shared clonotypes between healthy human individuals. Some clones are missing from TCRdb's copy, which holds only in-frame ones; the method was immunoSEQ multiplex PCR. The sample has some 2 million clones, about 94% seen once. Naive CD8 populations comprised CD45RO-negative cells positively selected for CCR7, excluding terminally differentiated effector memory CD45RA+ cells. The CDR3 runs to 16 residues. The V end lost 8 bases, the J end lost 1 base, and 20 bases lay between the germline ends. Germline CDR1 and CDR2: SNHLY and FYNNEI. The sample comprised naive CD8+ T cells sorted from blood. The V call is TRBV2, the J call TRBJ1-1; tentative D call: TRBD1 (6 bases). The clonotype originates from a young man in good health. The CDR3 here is CASPDPFGGENTEAFF. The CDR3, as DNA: TGTGCCAGCCCCGACCCTTTCGGGGGCGAGAACACTGAAGCTTTCTTT.